Listed below are T cell receptor beta chains from one sample, sequenced in a study of blood T cell repertoires in COVID-19. TCRdb's table, derived via immunoSEQ multiplex PCR, lists solely in-frame clones and lacks some. In the table there are approximately 120,000 clones, roughly 84% of which are singletons. The sample was peripheral blood. The receptors stem from an elderly woman with active or convalescent COVID-19. The CDR3 runs from the conserved cysteine through the conserved F or W. Each record gives: clone size, V gene, D gene, J gene, CDR3 DNA, CDR3 protein. D genes are given only for firm matches. Clone size is given for some rows only: seen once, a few or many times, or a class if the clone is expanded.

>NA|TRBV19|NA|TRBJ2-5
TGTGCCAGTAGTGCGACAGACCAAGAGACCCAGTACTTC
CASSATDQETQYF
>NA|TRBV28|NA|TRBJ2-1
TGTGCCAGCATCGGGATGGGCAATGAGCAGTTCTTC
CASIGMGNEQFF
>NA|TRBV19|NA|TRBJ2-5
TGTGCCAGTAAATCGTCACAACCGAGGCACGAGACCCAGTACTTC
CASKSSQPRHETQYF
>NA|TRBV4-2|NA|TRBJ1-5
TGTGCCAGCAGCCAAGAAAGCAGGGGCAATCAGCCCCAGCATTTT
CASSQESRGNQPQHF
>NA|TRBV28|NA|TRBJ1-5
TGTGCCAGCAGTTTGGGTCGGACAGGCAATCAGCCCCAGCATTTT
CASSLGRTGNQPQHF
>NA|TRBV18|TRBD2|TRBJ2-5
TGTGCCAGCTCAGGGCTAGCGGGTTTGGAGACCCAGTACTTC
CASSGLAGLETQYF
>NA|TRBV27|NA|TRBJ2-7
TGTGCCAGCAGTCAGATCTACGAGCAGTACTTC
CASSQIYEQYF
>few|TRBV15|NA|TRBJ1-1
TGTGCCACCAGCAGAGGGGGGGTGGACACTGAAGCTTTCTTT
CATSRGGVDTEAFF
>NA|TRBV9|NA|TRBJ2-3
TGTGCCAGCAGCGTCACAGGGACAGATACGCAGTATTTT
CASSVTGTDTQYF
>NA|TRBV6-4|NA|TRBJ2-6
TGTGCCAGCAGCCAGGGTGGTAATGGGGCCAACGTCCTGACTTTC
CASSQGGNGANVLTF
>once|TRBV27|TRBD1|TRBJ2-7
TGTGCCAGCAGTTTATCTTTAAGATCGGGACAGGGAGCCGAGCAGTACTTC
CASSLSLRSGQGAEQYF
>NA|TRBV18|NA|TRBJ2-6
TGTGCCAGCTCACCACCTACAGGTCCTAGCTCTGGGGCCAACGTCCTGACTTTC
CASSPPTGPSSGANVLTF
>NA|TRBV28|TRBD2|TRBJ2-1
TGTGCCAGCAGCCGGACTAGCGGGAGGACCAGGGAGCAGTTCTTC
CASSRTSGRTREQFF
>NA|TRBV2|NA|TRBJ2-7
TGTGCCAGCAGTGAATTCGGGGTCCCCTACGAGCAGTACTTC
CASSEFGVPYEQYF
>NA|TRBV12-5|NA|TRBJ1-1
TGTGCTAGTGGTTTGGTACTGGCGGGGGGAAACACTGAAGCTTTCTTT
CASGLVLAGGNTEAFF
>NA|TRBV5-1|NA|TRBJ2-3
TGCGCCAGCAGCCCTTTACAGGGTTTGGGCACAGATACGCAGTATTTT
CASSPLQGLGTDTQYF
>NA|TRBV5-1|NA|TRBJ2-2
TGCGCCAGCAGCCCCCAGAGGGGGAGAAACACCGGGGAGCTGTTTTTT
CASSPQRGRNTGELFF
>NA|TRBV6-6|TRBD1|TRBJ2-7
TGTGCCAGCACCTCGGACAGGGGGCTCTACGAGCAGTACTTC
CASTSDRGLYEQYF
>few|TRBV5-4|NA|TRBJ2-1
TGTGCCAGCAGCTTCGGGAGCCAGCCCTACAATGAGCAGTTCTTC
CASSFGSQPYNEQFF
>NA|TRBV7-3|TRBD1|TRBJ2-1
TGTGCCAGCAGCCCGGGGACAGCCAACTCCTACAATGAGCAGTTCTTC
CASSPGTANSYNEQFF
>NA|TRBV6-1|TRBD1|TRBJ2-7
TGTGCCAGCAGTGAACTGACAGGGAAGTCCTACGAGCAGTACTTC
CASSELTGKSYEQYF
>NA|TRBV9|TRBD1|TRBJ1-1
TGTGCCAGCAGCGCAAACAGGGGCACTGAAGCTTTCTTT
CASSANRGTEAFF
>NA|TRBV6-5|NA|TRBJ1-5
TGTGCCAGCAGCCAGAACCGGGACATCGGTACCCAGCATTTT
CASSQNRDIGTQHF
>NA|TRBV28|NA|TRBJ1-2
TGTGCCAGCAGACAGGGCGGCGCTAACTATGGCTACACCTTC
CASRQGGANYGYTF
>few|TRBV5-1|NA|TRBJ2-1
TGCGCCAGCAGCTTTGGGACTTACCCTCCGGGTGAGCAGTTCTTC
CASSFGTYPPGEQFF
>NA|TRBV24-1|NA|TRBJ2-7
TGTGCCACCAGTGCTTCCCCTAAGCCCTACGAGCAGTACTTC
CATSASPKPYEQYF
>NA|TRBV24-1|TRBD1|TRBJ1-5
TGTGCCACCAGTGACCGGACAGGGGCAAATCAGCCCCAGCATTTT
CATSDRTGANQPQHF
>NA|TRBV9|NA|TRBJ1-2
TGTGCCAGCAGCGTCGGGACAACCGCTAACTATGGCTACACCTTC
CASSVGTTANYGYTF
>NA|TRBV5-1|NA|TRBJ2-3
TGCGCCAGCAAACTCCAGGTTCCTAGCACAGATACGCAGTATTTT
CASKLQVPSTDTQYF
>few|TRBV3-1/TRBV3-2|NA|TRBJ2-7
TGTGCCAGCAGCCGCCAACCCTCCGCGCGTACTACCTACGAGCAGTACTTC
CASSRQPSARTTYEQYF
>NA|TRBV5-1|NA|TRBJ1-1
TGCGCCAGCAGCTCGCGGGGACCGCAGAACACTGAAGCTTTCTTT
CASSSRGPQNTEAFF
>NA|TRBV18|TRBD2|TRBJ2-5
TGTGCCAGCTCACCGCCAGCGGGGATGGTAGGGACCCAGTACTTC
CASSPPAGMVGTQYF
>once|TRBV7-8|NA|TRBJ1-2
TGTGCCAGCAGCTTAAGAAGGGGCGCTGGCTACACCTTC
CASSLRRGAGYTF
>NA|TRBV5-1|TRBD1|TRBJ2-7
TGCGCCAGCAGCCTGGACAGGCCTTACGAGCAGTACTTC
CASSLDRPYEQYF
>NA|TRBV19|TRBD1|TRBJ2-3
TGTGCCAGTAGTATGAGTAGAGACAGGGGGACAGATACGCAGTATTTT
CASSMSRDRGTDTQYF
>NA|TRBV3-1/TRBV3-2|TRBD2|TRBJ2-2
TGTGCCAGCAGCCGCAGGGGACTAGCGCCGAACACCGGGGAGCTGTTTTTT
CASSRRGLAPNTGELFF
>NA|TRBV28|NA|TRBJ2-1
TGTGCCAGCAGTTCTCAGGGGAATGAGCAGTTCTTC
CASSSQGNEQFF
>NA|TRBV19|TRBD2|TRBJ2-7
TGTGCCAGTAGCGGGACTACTACCTACGAGCAGTACTTC
CASSGTTTYEQYF
>NA|TRBV5-1|TRBD2|TRBJ2-5
TGCGCCAGCAGCTCCCAAGCGGGGTCCCAAGAGACCCAGTACTTC
CASSSQAGSQETQYF
>NA|TRBV27|TRBD2|TRBJ2-7
TGTGCCAGCAGTCCAACCGGACTAGCGGGAGTGTACGAGCAGTACTTC
CASSPTGLAGVYEQYF
>NA|TRBV5-8|TRBD2|TRBJ2-2
TGTGCCAGCAGCTTGGTACGGGCTAGCGGAAACACCGGGGAGCTGTTTTTT
CASSLVRASGNTGELFF
>few|TRBV10-3|NA|TRBJ2-3
TGTGCAACCGAGGGTCTCAGGGATACGCAGTATTTT
CATEGLRDTQYF